The 29 T cell receptor beta chains presented below share a single source sample, sequenced in a study of shared clonotypes between healthy human individuals. The table came from immunoSEQ multiplex PCR; TCRdb's copy has only in-frame clones and leaves some out. The table lists about 2.3 million clones, over 85% of them singletons. Sequencing used naive CD4+ T cells from PBMCs. Specified subset: CD45RA+ positively selected. The receptor source for this set is a man between 18 and 35 years old in good health. Some clones in this sample may be carry-over from other donors' samples.

This rearrangement joins TRBV4-3 to TRBJ2-3; D is possibly TRBD1 or TRBD2 (5 bases each). The CDR3 loop spans 15 amino acids. V was pared by 3 bases and J by 2 bases, with 12 bases between. Germline V gene data show CDR1 as LGHNA and CDR2 as YSLEER. The CDR3 is CASSHVTGHTDTQYF. The DNA for the CDR3 is TGCGCCAGCAGCCACGTGACGGGGCACACAGATACGCAGTATTTT.

Notes on this clone: Other DNA sequences in the sample encode the same CDR3. The gene calls are TRBV9 and TRBJ2-1; D not certain. The CDR3 covers 15 residues. Trimming pared 0 bases from V and 1 base from J, leaving 8 bases between. Germline V gene lookup returns CDR1 SGDLS and CDR2 YYNGEE. The CDR3 DNA reads TGTGCCAGCAGCGTAGGGAGAAATTCCTACAATGAGCAGTTCTTC. Encoded protein: CASSVGRNSYNEQFF.

The chain carries TRBV5-4 and TRBJ1-1; D is undetermined. The CDR3 has 13 amino acids. Trimming cost V 4 bases and J 2 bases, with 9 bases left between them. Germline assignment: CDR1 SGHNT and CDR2 YYREEE (reference sequence). CDR3 sequence: CASSRNPNTEAFF. CDR3 in DNA: TGTGCCAGCAGCCGGAATCCAAACACTGAAGCTTTCTTT.

The chain recombines TRBV28 with TRBJ1-2; a weak D match, TRBD1 (5 bases). The CDR3 length is 13 residues. Trimming removed 6 bases at V and 3 bases at J, with 11 bases between. The V gene's germline CDR1 is MDHEN and CDR2 SYDVKM. The CDR3 region has the DNA TGTGCCAGCAGCACTGGGGGTCACTATGGCTACACCTTC. Its translation: CASSTGGHYGYTF.

The chain uses TRBV19 and TRBJ1-1; possible D gene TRBD1, 6 bases. CDR1 is LNHDA and CDR2 is SQIVND in the germline V gene (reference sequence). The CDR3 is 18 residues long. V gave up 6 bases and J gave up 1 base, with 24 bases separating them. CDR3 in amino acids: CASRPNHREARGNTEAFF. The DNA for the CDR3 is TGTGCCAGTAGGCCCAATCACAGGGAAGCTAGAGGGAACACTGAAGCTTTCTTT.

The chain links TRBV6-5 to TRBJ2-5, with 7 bases aligning to TRBD1. Germline values: CDR1 MNHEY, CDR2 SVGAGI. J gave up 4 bases and V 6 bases, and 11 bases lay outside the gene matches. CDR3 length: 15 amino acids. CDR3 nucleotides: TGTGCCAGCAGACAAGGGACAGTTTCTTTAGAGACCCAGTACTTC. Protein product: CASRQGTVSLETQYF.

This clone was seen only once. The chain has TRBV28 and TRBJ2-3, with unresolved D. This CDR3 region has 14 residues. The germline V gene encodes CDR1 MDHEN and CDR2 SYDVKM. Trimming removed 5 bases from V and 5 bases from J, with 14 bases in between. Written as DNA, the CDR3 is TGTGCCAGCAGTACCTTATTTAGGGAAGATACGCAGTATTTT. Protein sequence: CASSTLFREDTQYF.

This clone has only one observation. At the DNA level, this CDR3 is encoded by other sequences in the same sample as well. V and J are TRBV2 and TRBJ2-1; possibly TRBD2 for D (5 bases). CDR1 is SNHLY, CDR2 FYNNEI, per germline. The CDR3 is 13 residues long. The V end was cut by 4 bases, the J end by 4 bases, with 8 bases between. CDR3 DNA sequence: TGTGCCAGCAGTGGGACTGGATACAATGAGCAGTTCTTC. The encoded protein is CASSGTGYNEQFF.

The V gene is TRBV28, the J gene TRBJ2-3; TRBD1 matches at 11 bases. The CDR3 is made up of 15 amino acids. Germline V gene data show CDR1 as MDHEN and CDR2 as SYDVKM. V was clipped by 6 bases and J by 8 bases; unmatched bases: 10. CDR3 amino acids: CASSTRDRGVGTQYF. The CDR3 nucleotides read TGTGCCAGCAGCACCCGGGACAGGGGGGTAGGTACGCAGTATTTT.

The chain employs TRBV30 and TRBJ1-1; TRBD1 might be the D (6 bases). The CDR3 runs 16 residues. Germline assignment: CDR1 GTSNPN and CDR2 SVGIG (reference sequence). V was clipped by 3 bases and J by 0 bases, with 17 bases between them. The CDR3 is CAWRNTRQAMNTEAFF. The CDR3 region has the DNA TGTGCCTGGAGGAATACCCGACAGGCCATGAACACTGAAGCTTTCTTT. The variable domain in full, with the rest retrieved from reference TRBV30 and TRBJ1-1, is SQTIHQWPATLVQPVGSPLSLECTVEGTSNPNLYWYRQAAGRGLQLLFYSVGIGQISSEVPQNLSASRPQDRQFILSSKKLLLSDSGFYLCAWRNTRQAMNTEAFFGQGTRLTVV.

The chain combines TRBV28 with TRBJ1-2; the D gene is possibly TRBD1 (6 bases). Trimming took 4 bases from V and 5 from J, leaving 11 bases between them. Germline V gene lookup returns CDR1 MDHEN and CDR2 SYDVKM. CDR3 length: 13 amino acids. The DNA of the CDR3 is TGTGCCAGCAGTTCACAAAGGGGGTATGGCTACACCTTC. It codes for CASSSQRGYGYTF.

This chain connects TRBV27 to TRBJ2-3; D not resolved. CDR1 MNHEY and CDR2 SMNVEV come from the germline V gene (reference sequence). V lost 2 bases, J lost 2 bases, and 5 bases lay in between. The CDR3 is 13 amino acids. CDR3 sequence: CASSLRHTDTQYF. The CDR3 coding sequence is TGTGCCAGCAGTTTACGGCACACAGATACGCAGTATTTT.

This chain links TRBV11-3 with TRBJ2-1; TRBD2 matches 7 bases. The CDR3 runs to 14 residues. The ends lost 5 bases at V and 6 bases at J; junction bases unmatched: 7. Germline CDR1 is SGHNT and CDR2 is YENEEA. The CDR3 DNA sequence: TGTGCCAGCAGCCCGGGAGGCGGGAGCAATGAGCAGTTCTTC. Amino acids: CASSPGGGSNEQFF.

This chain connects TRBV6-5 to TRBJ2-1; 9 bases map to TRBD2. CDR1 is MNHEY, CDR2 SVGAGI, per germline. The CDR3 length is 15 residues. J lost 7 bases, V lost 5 bases, and 9 bases had no gene match. The CDR3 loop is CASSKGLAIRNEQFF. The CDR3 DNA reads as TGTGCCAGCAGTAAGGGACTAGCAATTCGAAATGAGCAGTTCTTC.

The sample holds one count of this clone. The chain has TRBV25-1 and TRBJ2-5; TRBD1 matches 8 bases. V was clipped by 0 bases and J by 5 bases; unmatched bases: 11. This CDR3 is built from 17 residues. Looked up from germline, CDR1 is MGHDK and CDR2 is SYGVNS. The DNA of the CDR3 is TGTGCCAGCAGTGAATATTCGTGGACAGGGAGGCAGGAGACCCAGTACTTC. Its translation: CASSEYSWTGRQETQYF.

The table lists this clone with a few counts. The rearrangement uses TRBV28 and TRBJ1-1, with D unclear. V was pared by 5 bases and J by 6 bases, with 10 bases between. Germline V gene sequence: CDR1 MDHEN, CDR2 SYDVKM. CDR3 size: 12 residues. The DNA for the CDR3 is TGTGCCAGCAGTCAAACGGCTGCTGAAGCTTTCTTT. Its translation: CASSQTAAEAFF.

This rearrangement joins TRBV5-5 to TRBJ2-7; TRBD2 matches at 9 bases. This CDR3 spans 16 amino acids. V dropped 4 bases and J dropped 3; count of bases not matched to a gene: 11. Germline V gene lookup returns CDR1 SGHKS and CDR2 YYEKEE (reference sequence). The CDR3 loop reads CASSKTSGTPIYEQYF. The CDR3 nucleotides are TGTGCCAGCAGCAAGACTAGCGGCACCCCGATCTACGAGCAGTACTTC.

The chain recombines TRBV27 with TRBJ2-5; 11 bases line up with TRBD2. The CDR3 runs 15 residues. Germline V gene lookup returns CDR1 MNHEY and CDR2 SMNVEV (reference sequence). Germline trimming cut 5 bases from V and 5 bases from J; bases unmatched to any gene: 7. The DNA of the CDR3 is TGTGCCAGCAGTCCCGGGACTAGCGGACGGGAGACCCAGTACTTC. Its protein product is CASSPGTSGRETQYF.

As to this clone: At the DNA level, this CDR3 is encoded by other sequences in the same sample as well. The CDR3 loop is CASSLRVYGYTF. The CDR3 DNA reads TGTGCCAGCAGTTTGCGAGTCTATGGCTACACCTTC. This chain links TRBV28 with TRBJ1-2; the D is unclear. The CDR3 has 12 amino acids. V lost 3 bases and J 4 bases, leaving 6 bases between the germline ends. Germline V gene lookup returns CDR1 MDHEN and CDR2 SYDVKM.

This rearrangement joins TRBV5-1 to TRBJ2-1, with a weak D call TRBD2 (7 bases). In germline, CDR1 is SGHRS, CDR2 YFSETQ. This CDR3 spans 15 amino acids. V was clipped by 4 bases and J by 4 bases, with 15 bases between them. The CDR3 bases are TGCGCCAGCAGCCGCGTGGGAGGGGGTTACAATGAGCAGTTCTTC. Its protein product is CASSRVGGGYNEQFF.

This rearrangement joins TRBV15 to TRBJ2-3; possible D gene TRBD1, 6 bases. There are 15 residues in the CDR3. Between the trimmed V and J ends, which lost 2 bases and 8 bases, there was a span of 17 bases. CDR1 and CDR2 (germline): LNHNV, YYDKDF (reference sequence). The CDR3, as DNA: TGTGCCACCAGCAGATCTCGACAGGTGCAGGGTACGCAGTATTTT. Protein product: CATSRSRQVQGTQYF.

The J gene is TRBJ1-2, the V gene TRBV19; 8 nucleotides align to TRBD1. Germline assignment: CDR1 LNHDA and CDR2 SQIVND (reference sequence). The CDR3 loop spans 15 amino acids. Trimming at V came to 5 bases and at J to 3 bases, leaving 8 bases not matched to a gene. The CDR3 is CASSPADREHYGYTF. The CDR3 nucleotides read TGTGCCAGTAGTCCAGCGGACAGGGAACACTATGGCTACACCTTC.

The J gene is TRBJ1-4, the V gene TRBV4-2; unclear D gene. Germline values: CDR1 LGHNA, CDR2 YNFKEQ. The V end was cut by 0 bases, the J end by 7 bases, with 15 bases between. The CDR3 runs to 16 residues. CDR3 amino acids: CASSQDLSRGREKLFF. The CDR3 DNA reads as TGTGCCAGCAGCCAAGATCTCAGCCGCGGGCGTGAAAAACTGTTTTTT.

CDR3 coding DNA: TGTGCCACCAGCAGAGCGGGAGTAGGTAACACTGAAGCTTTCTTT. It translates to CATSRAGVGNTEAFF. The chain links TRBV15 to TRBJ1-1; D is uncertain. Deletions cut 1 base from V and 2 bases from J, with 11 bases between. CDR3 length: 15 amino acids. From germline, CDR1 is LNHNV and CDR2 YYDKDF (reference sequence).

This chain joins TRBV27 and TRBJ2-3; possible D gene TRBD1, 5 bases. Germline CDR1 MNHEY, CDR2 SMNVEV (reference sequence). The CDR3 covers 12 residues. V was shortened by 10 bases and J by 6 bases, with 14 bases between the two germline ends. For the CDR3, the DNA is TGTGCCACCAGGAATAGGGGTGATACGCAGTATTTT. It encodes CATRNRGDTQYF.

The chain links TRBV18 to TRBJ1-1, with D hard to call. The CDR3 contains 13 residues. V shed 2 bases and J shed 3 bases, with 7 bases lying between them. Per germline, CDR1 KGHSH and CDR2 LQKENI. CDR3 protein: CASSPLGDTEAFF. CDR3 bases: TGTGCCAGCTCACCATTGGGAGACACTGAAGCTTTCTTT.

This clone was seen just once. This sequence joins TRBV6-5 and TRBJ2-7; the match to TRBD2 covers 12 bases. This CDR3 contains 14 residues. V was clipped by 5 bases and J by 6 bases; unmatched bases: 5. CDR1 is MNHEY and CDR2 is SVGAGI in the germline V gene. The CDR3 DNA follows: TGTGCCAGCAGTGTCCCGGGACTAGCGGGCGAGCAGTACTTC. This codes for CASSVPGLAGEQYF.

The CDR3 region has the DNA TGTGCCAGCAGCCACGGGGACATAGCCAAAAACATTCAGTACTTC. Its translation is CASSHGDIAKNIQYF. The chain links TRBV4-2 to TRBJ2-4; D is possibly TRBD1 (6 bases). CDR1 and CDR2 from the germline V gene are LGHNA and YNFKEQ. Trimming took off 3 bases at V and 0 bases at J, with 9 bases between the two ends. This CDR3 contains 15 residues.

V usage is TRBV27 and J usage is TRBJ1-2; 8 positions agree with TRBD1. The CDR3 covers 12 residues. Germline CDR1 reads MNHEY; CDR2 reads SMNVEV (reference sequence). Unmatched junction bases numbered 9, after V lost 10 bases and J lost 8 bases. The CDR3 nucleotides are TGTGCCACCGCAGACAGGGGATCCGGCTACACCTTC. Amino acids: CATADRGSGYTF.